This record concerns one TCR beta chain sequence. This clonotype was detected once. The clone's antigen remains unknown. Per-nucleotide qualities are absent, and no much larger clonotype sits a single base away. One read alone makes for weak evidence. This sample was taken from a study of breast tumors, draining lymph nodes, adjacent tissues (dated by TCRdb to 2015 to 2016). For the wider study: In breast cancer patients, the study compared the TCR beta repertoires of tumor, adjacent nontumor tissue and axillary lymph nodes. In human breast cancer, the study set out to assess how tumor, surrounding tissue and draining lymph node repertoires relate to one another and whether T cells might be exchanged between them. Results the study describes overall, beyond this receptor: Tumors showed preferential V and J gene usage, and their T-cell repertoire diversity fell below that of lymph nodes yet above that of nontumor tissue. Tumor and nontumor tissue repertoires were found to be significantly more similar in luminal-like than in basal-like breast cancer. The data were judged consistent with most tumor T cells deriving from the lymph node and then expanding within tumor tissue. The conclusion that tumor T cells originate in lymph nodes was presented as consistent with a hypothesis rather than as directly demonstrated.

The instrument was an Illumina HiSeq 2000. Multiplex PCR amplification was used to generate the TCR beta chain libraries. High-throughput sequencing was used to analyze the amplified TCR beta chain products. TCRdb cleaned the public reads at Q25 with fastp, built clones with MiXCR and kept in-frame beta chains. Every distinct CDR3 protein forms one entry, paired with its most common genes and DNA. In this sample the table shows some 21,000 distinct CDR3 sequences, around 41% of which occur a single time. The top ten clones comprise roughly a quarter of the sample. The germline V gene sets CDR1 to SGHAT and CDR2 to FQNNGV. The trim is 0 bases for V and 7 bases for J, with a gap of 10 bases between the germline ends. The CDR3 sequence holds 14 residues, the cysteine and phenylalanine included. Of all the DNA, just the CDR3 is kept, 42 bases in frame from base 1.

The TCR originated in a female donor with breast cancer. Some clones in this sample may be carry-over from other donors' samples. The V and J segments used are TRBV11-2 and TRBJ2-1; the D gene is possibly TRBD2, with 6 bases matching. The specimen was breast tumor tissue. The CDR3 protein: CASSLDGRLNEQFF. The base sequence is TGTGCCAGCAGCTTAGACGGGAGATTGAATGAGCAGTTCTTC.